A selection of T cell receptor beta chains follows, all from one sample in a study of prognosis after radiotherapy for stage I lung cancer. TCRdb recomputed calls from the multiplex PCR reads with MiXCR, one row per CDR3 protein. Of roughly 12,000 distinct CDR3 sequences listed, 35% are singletons. This sample comprised PBMCs, obtained before or after stereotactic body radiation therapy (not recorded which). These receptors all stem from a donor older than 45 with non-small cell lung cancer. The conserved cysteine and the conserved F or W are not part of the CDR3 here. Each record gives: V gene, clone size, CDR3 protein. Clone sizes are given selectively: once, few, many, or a class where the clone is expanded.

TRBV18 | many | ASSNRGIEDGYT
TRBV7-9 | many | ASSLGAGPETQY
TRBV4-3 | NA | ASSQKGGGGQPQH
TRBV20-1 | NA | SPRTGDSGANVLT
TRBV4-1 | many | AAKPGDRDGDTQY
TRBV12-3/TRBV12-4 | many | ASSLTVRGYT
TRBV6-1 | many | ASSDPRVRLTSNQPQH
TRBV4-3 | many | ASSQEGLAGTNTGELF
TRBV28 | many | ASRMGHSSYEQY
TRBV20-1 | few | SARPTGGAEGLF
TRBV7-6 | medium-sized | ASSFQEGVGTGELF
TRBV20-1 | many | SASRQGANTGELF
TRBV5-1 | NA | ASRSLAGGYEQY
TRBV4-1 | many | ASSQDGGLAGVGTYEQY
TRBV4-3 | many | ASSQDWGTAGRPLH
TRBV20-1 | NA | SAPTRADTQY
TRBV7-6 | NA | ASSLVPGISGELF
TRBV19 | NA | ASSNLAGDEQY
TRBV3-1 | many | ASSQVLGANQPQH
TRBV2 | NA | ASSEDRGIIGELF
TRBV27 | NA | TSSIRDWGEAQH
TRBV18 | many | ASSPTGLEETQY
TRBV7-2 | many | ASSLVLNTEAF